This T cell receptor beta chain comes out of a study of monozygotic twins with inflammatory bowel disease. The study's findings and limits: No single strong signal or clonotype associated with IBD was supported.

The CDR3 has 17 residues. In regard to this clonotype: Its antigen is still unknown.

TCRdb processed the 5' RACE reads again and assigns one entry to each CDR3 protein, with no DNA. The ten most abundant clones cover approximately 1.6% of a sample with about 210,000 distinct CDR3 sequences. Sequenced material: blood. The receptor's source is a human donor with ulcerative colitis or Crohn's disease, or a healthy co-twin of an affected twin (not recorded which). The V call is TRBV12-3 or TRBV12-4, the J call TRBJ2-2; TCRdb picks TRBD1, but there is no DNA to check that call. The CDR3 region is CASSWGTTKTNTGELFF.